The rows below give T cell receptor beta chains drawn from one sample of a study of T cell responses to AZD1222 COVID-19 vaccine. TCRdb keeps only in-frame clones here, not all; method: immunoSEQ multiplex PCR. The data contain some 150,000 clones, approximately 95% of them seen just once; the ten biggest clones take up around 1%. The sample in question was peripheral blood, obtained on day 0 of MenACWY control vaccination. All receptors come from an adult in good health. Both conserved end residues are part of each CDR3. The D gene is left open where the match is weak. Size values are once, few and many counts, or a class for expanded clones, and some rows have none.

CDR3: CATSSGTGVGEQYF
DNA: TGTGCCACCAGTTCCGGGACAGGGGTTGGCGAGCAGTACTTC
V: TRBV15
size: .
D: TRBD1
J: TRBJ2-7

CDR3: CSARGSPLHF
DNA: TGCAGTGCTAGAGGCTCACCCCTCCACTTT
V: TRBV20-1
size: .
D: .
J: TRBJ1-6

CDR3: CASSSGRLGYTF
DNA: TGTGCCAGCAGCTCCGGACGGTTAGGGTACACCTTC
V: TRBV14
size: once
D: .
J: TRBJ1-2

CDR3: CARVGQGNYGYTF
DNA: TGTGCCAGGGTAGGACAGGGGAACTATGGCTACACCTTC
V: TRBV19
size: .
D: TRBD1
J: TRBJ1-2

CDR3: CASSSGQGGTEAFF
DNA: TGCGCCAGCAGCTCCGGACAGGGAGGGACTGAAGCTTTCTTT
V: TRBV5-1
size: .
D: TRBD1
J: TRBJ1-1

CDR3: CASSLAGGKEQYF
DNA: TGTGCCAGCAGCTTGGCGGGGGGTAAGGAGCAGTACTTC
V: TRBV7-9
size: .
D: TRBD2
J: TRBJ2-7

CDR3: CASSKIGGLNTEAFF
DNA: TGTGCCAGCAGTAAGATAGGGGGTCTGAACACTGAAGCTTTCTTT
V: TRBV28
size: .
D: .
J: TRBJ1-1

CDR3: CASSEGRAGETQYF
DNA: TGTGCCAGCAGTGAAGGCAGGGCGGGAGAGACCCAGTACTTC
V: TRBV2
size: .
D: .
J: TRBJ2-5

CDR3: CASSPWGGNSPLHF
DNA: TGCGCCAGCAGCCCGTGGGGGGGGAATTCACCCCTCCACTTT
V: TRBV5-1
size: .
D: .
J: TRBJ1-6

CDR3: CASSVGGDNYGYTF
DNA: TGTGCCAGCAGCGTCGGAGGGGACAACTATGGCTACACCTTC
V: TRBV9
size: .
D: .
J: TRBJ1-2

CDR3: CASSAKAGYLATNEKLFF
DNA: TGTGCCAGCAGTGCGAAGGCGGGGTACCTTGCAACTAATGAAAAACTGTTTTTT
V: TRBV6-1
size: once
D: .
J: TRBJ1-4

CDR3: CASSESLRLAGVYEQYF
DNA: TGTGCCAGCAGTGAAAGCCTCCGTCTAGCGGGAGTATACGAGCAGTACTTC
V: TRBV2
size: .
D: TRBD2
J: TRBJ2-7

CDR3: CASSGSRATGELFF
DNA: TGTGCCAGCAGTGGTTCCCGGGCCACCGGGGAGCTGTTTTTT
V: TRBV9
size: .
D: .
J: TRBJ2-2

CDR3: CASSRTGSTDTQYF
DNA: TGTGCCAGCAGCCGGACAGGGAGCACAGATACGCAGTATTTT
V: TRBV7-8
size: .
D: TRBD1
J: TRBJ2-3

CDR3: CASSLGRLGYTF
DNA: TGTGCCAGCAGCTTGGGCCGGCTGGGCTACACCTTC
V: TRBV7-9
size: .
D: .
J: TRBJ1-2

CDR3: CASSEAEENTEAFF
DNA: TGTGCCAGCAGTGAAGCAGAGGAGAACACTGAAGCTTTCTTT
V: TRBV6-1
size: .
D: .
J: TRBJ1-1

CDR3: CASSQDRRAGYTF
DNA: TGTGCCAGCAGCCAAGATAGGAGGGCTGGCTACACCTTC
V: TRBV3-1/TRBV3-2
size: .
D: .
J: TRBJ1-2

CDR3: CASSLEGPTEAFF
DNA: TGCGCCAGCAGCTTGGAGGGCCCCACTGAAGCTTTCTTT
V: TRBV5-1
size: .
D: .
J: TRBJ1-1

CDR3: CASRTSGTYNEQFF
DNA: TGTGCCAGCAGGACTAGCGGGACCTACAATGAGCAGTTCTTC
V: TRBV28
size: .
D: TRBD2
J: TRBJ2-1

CDR3: CASSPTDFHTDTQYF
DNA: TGTGCCAGCTCACCTACGGACTTTCACACAGATACGCAGTATTTT
V: TRBV18
size: .
D: .
J: TRBJ2-3

CDR3: CASSYRVQETQYF
DNA: TGTGCCAGCAGCTACAGGGTTCAAGAGACCCAGTACTTC
V: TRBV7-2
size: few
D: .
J: TRBJ2-5

CDR3: CASRRRLARGYTF
DNA: TGTGCCAGCAGACGACGACTGGCCCGGGGCTACACCTTC
V: TRBV12-3/TRBV12-4
size: .
D: .
J: TRBJ1-2

CDR3: CATRGVFSGNTIYF
DNA: TGTGCCACCAGGGGGGTATTCTCTGGAAACACCATATATTTT
V: TRBV6-5
size: once
D: TRBD1
J: TRBJ1-3

CDR3: CASSVDPGTGVKDEQYF
DNA: TGTGCCAGCAGCGTCGACCCAGGGACAGGGGTTAAGGACGAGCAGTACTTC
V: TRBV9
size: .
D: TRBD1
J: TRBJ2-7

CDR3: CASSLGRAYGYTF
DNA: TGTGCCAGCAGCTTGGGAAGAGCTTATGGCTACACCTTC
V: TRBV5-6
size: .
D: .
J: TRBJ1-2

CDR3: CASSIGGYSGNTIYF
DNA: TGTGCCAGCAGTATAGGGGGTTACTCTGGAAACACCATATATTTT
V: TRBV2
size: .
D: .
J: TRBJ1-3

CDR3: CASSELGAPSTDTQYF
DNA: TGTGCCAGCAGCGAATTGGGGGCACCAAGCACAGATACGCAGTATTTT
V: TRBV9
size: once
D: .
J: TRBJ2-3

CDR3: CASSRDHSEAFF
DNA: TGTGCCAGCAGCCGAGATCACAGTGAAGCTTTCTTT
V: TRBV4-2
size: .
D: .
J: TRBJ1-1

CDR3: CASTDRTGPNQPQHF
DNA: TGTGCCAGCACCGATAGGACAGGGCCAAATCAGCCCCAGCATTTT
V: TRBV2
size: .
D: TRBD1
J: TRBJ1-5

CDR3: CASSLTGGPYNSPLHF
DNA: TGTGCCAGCAGCTTGACAGGGGGACCTTATAATTCACCCCTCCACTTT
V: TRBV7-3
size: .
D: TRBD1
J: TRBJ1-6

CDR3: CASRPRGIGMNTEAFF
DNA: TGTGCCAGTAGGCCGCGGGGAATTGGGATGAACACTGAAGCTTTCTTT
V: TRBV19
size: .
D: .
J: TRBJ1-1

CDR3: CASRPGLARSSYNEQFF
DNA: TGTGCCAGCAGACCGGGACTAGCGAGGAGCTCCTACAATGAGCAGTTCTTC
V: TRBV3-1/TRBV3-2
size: .
D: TRBD2
J: TRBJ2-1

CDR3: CASSRDLGGNEQFF
DNA: TGCGCCAGCAGCCGGGACTTGGGGGGCAATGAGCAGTTCTTC
V: TRBV5-1
size: .
D: .
J: TRBJ2-1

CDR3: CASSEGLTLLDTQYF
DNA: TGCGCCAGCAGCGAGGGACTGACGCTACTAGATACGCAGTATTTT
V: TRBV5-1
size: .
D: .
J: TRBJ2-3

CDR3: CASSTGHLNTEAFF
DNA: TGTGCCAGCAGCACGGGACACCTGAACACTGAAGCTTTCTTT
V: TRBV5-8
size: .
D: .
J: TRBJ1-1

CDR3: CASSPAGGLRSYNEQFF
DNA: TGTGCCAGCAGCCCAGCGGGAGGCCTCCGCTCCTACAATGAGCAGTTCTTC
V: TRBV14
size: .
D: TRBD2
J: TRBJ2-1

CDR3: CAWNLGVDQPQHF
DNA: TGTGCCTGGAACCTCGGGGTTGATCAGCCCCAGCATTTT
V: TRBV30
size: once
D: .
J: TRBJ1-5

CDR3: CASTIQGAGNYGYTF
DNA: TGTGCCAGCACCATACAGGGGGCCGGTAACTATGGCTACACCTTC
V: TRBV5-4
size: .
D: TRBD1
J: TRBJ1-2

CDR3: CASSYSPGDQYF
DNA: TGTGCCAGCAGTTACTCGCCCGGGGACCAGTACTTC
V: TRBV6-6
size: .
D: .
J: TRBJ2-7

CDR3: CASSRALDPAGDTQYF
DNA: TGTGCCAGTAGCCGAGCGCTGGATCCTGCGGGAGATACGCAGTATTTT
V: TRBV19
size: .
D: .
J: TRBJ2-3

CDR3: CASSGGSNYNEQFF
DNA: TGTGCCAGCAGCGGGGGCTCTAACTACAATGAGCAGTTCTTC
V: TRBV7-2
size: .
D: .
J: TRBJ2-1

CDR3: CASSFRRAGYSYEQYF
DNA: TGTGCCAGCAGCTTCCGGCGGGCAGGGTACTCCTACGAGCAGTACTTC
V: TRBV5-4
size: .
D: .
J: TRBJ2-7

CDR3: CASSQDHGYGYTF
DNA: TGTGCCAGCAGCCAAGATCACGGCTATGGCTACACCTTC
V: TRBV14
size: .
D: .
J: TRBJ1-2

CDR3: CTSSLGLASYEQYF
DNA: TGCACCAGCAGCCTCGGACTAGCGTCCTACGAGCAGTACTTC
V: TRBV1
size: .
D: .
J: TRBJ2-7

CDR3: CASRTGTSNTGELFF
DNA: TGTGCCAGTAGGACCGGGACATCGAACACCGGGGAGCTGTTTTTT
V: TRBV19
size: .
D: .
J: TRBJ2-2